This T cell receptor beta chain was captured by sequencing in a study of shared clonotypes between healthy human individuals. Overall study findings and caveats: Genetic and exposure-history diversity was limited by the few donors. Depth was large, yet rarefaction showed that sorted-subset sequencing was incomplete.

Comments on this clone: Its antigen is not known.

Each subset's genomic DNA was shared equally among a number of immunoSEQ plates. Sequencing used immunoSEQ multiplex PCR; TCRdb keeps in-frame clones, though not all of them. Of about 520,000 clones listed, approximately 95% are singletons. Input material: naive CD4+ T cells sorted from blood. Subset: CD45RA+ positively selected. This TCR was recovered from a woman aged 30 to 39 in good health.

CDR3 coding DNA: TGTGCCAGCTCACCGCACCGGGACGCGGAGTACAATGAGCAGTTCTTC. Protein sequence: CASSPHRDAEYNEQFF. The V and J genes are TRBV18 and TRBJ2-1; possibly TRBD1 or TRBD2 for D (5 bases each). Looked up from germline, CDR1 is KGHSH and CDR2 is LQKENI. This CDR3 is 16 amino acids long. Trimming left V 3 bases short and J 4 bases short, with 16 bases between. Full variable domain (rest looked up from reference TRBV18 and TRBJ2-1): NAGVMQNPRHLVRRRGQEARLRCSPMKGHSHVYWYRQLPEEGLKFMVYLQKENIIDESGMPKERFSAEFPKEGPSILRIQQVVRGDSAAYFCASSPHRDAEYNEQFFGPGTRLTVL.